The 17 T cell receptor beta chains below all came from one sample that was sequenced in a study of early T cells in non-severe SARS-CoV-2 infection. Via MiXCR, TCRdb re-called the 5' RACE reads, giving one row per CDR3 protein. This table has tens of thousands of distinct CDR3 sequences, approximately 12% appearing once. What was sequenced was whole blood. The receptors shown here come from an adult who was a healthcare worker with PCR-confirmed SARS-CoV-2 infection or an uninfected control (not recorded which).

This clonotype was seen more than once but under ten times. This rearrangement joins TRBV7-2 to TRBJ2-3; D unresolved. V lost 3 bases to trimming and J lost 6 bases, with 7 bases between them. The germline gives CDR1 SGHTA, CDR2 FQGNSA. This CDR3 comprises 12 residues. The CDR3 DNA is TGTGCCAGCAGCTTCCTAGGGGATACGCAGTATTTT. It specifies CASSFLGDTQYF. Using reference TRBV7-2 and TRBJ2-3 for the parts outside the CDR3, the full variable domain is GAGVSQSPSNKVTEKGKDVELRCDPISGHTALYWYRQSLGQGLEFLIYFQGNSAPDKSGLPSDRFSAERTGGSVSTLTIQRTQQEDSAVYLCASSFLGDTQYFGPGTRLTVL.

This clonotype was counted only a few times. The V call is TRBV2, the J call TRBJ2-7; possibly TRBD1 for D (5 bases). This CDR3 region has 12 residues. Germline V lookup: CDR1 SNHLY, CDR2 FYNNEI. The V and J ends lost 6 bases and 6 bases respectively, with 12 bases between them. CDR3 sequence (DNA): TGTGCCAGCAGCCTCCAGGGAACCGAGCAGTACTTC. This translates into CASSLQGTEQYF.

This clonotype was detected many times. The genes are TRBV7-2 and TRBJ2-1; possible D gene TRBD2, 6 bases. Germline V gives CDR1 SGHTA, CDR2 FQGNSA. V lost 1 base and J 9 bases, leaving 10 bases between the germline ends. This CDR3 comprises 13 residues. The CDR3 DNA reads as TGTGCCAGCAGCTTAGTCACGGAGGGTGAGCAGTTCTTC. It encodes CASSLVTEGEQFF.

J is TRBJ2-5 and V is TRBV18; D unresolved. The CDR3 is 14 amino acids. The germline gives CDR1 KGHSH, CDR2 LQKENI. V lost 1 base to trimming and J lost 1 base, with 7 bases between them. This CDR3 reads CASSPLAAQETQYF. CDR3 bases: TGTGCCAGCTCACCACTCGCGGCCCAAGAGACCCAGTACTTC.

This clonotype has a count of ten or more. The V and J genes are TRBV7-6 and TRBJ2-3, with D perhaps TRBD2 (5 bases). Trimming stripped 3 bases from V and 6 bases from J, with 16 bases between. Germline V gene sequence: CDR1 SGHVS, CDR2 FNYEAQ. The CDR3 length is 15 residues. CDR3 region: CASSLFERVRDTQYF. Here the CDR3 DNA reads TGTGCCAGCAGCTTGTTTGAGAGGGTCCGGGATACGCAGTATTTT.

This clonotype came up many times. The rearrangement links TRBV18 to TRBJ2-2; D not certain. V was trimmed by 2 bases and J by 1 base, leaving 8 bases between them. CDR1 is KGHSH and CDR2 is LQKENI in the germline V gene. The CDR3 loop spans 15 amino acids. CDR3: CASSPNLGNTGELFF. CDR3 DNA sequence: TGTGCCAGCTCACCAAATCTAGGGAACACCGGGGAGCTGTTTTTT.

This clonotype was seen many times. This rearrangement joins TRBV5-1 to TRBJ2-3; no firm D call. Germline CDR1 is SGHRS and CDR2 is YFSETQ. The CDR3 has 14 amino acids. Trimming took off 2 bases at V and 2 bases at J, with 9 bases between the two ends. CDR3 amino acids: CASSLGRVTDTQYF. In DNA, the CDR3 is TGCGCCAGCAGCTTAGGTAGGGTCACAGATACGCAGTATTTT.

Only a few counts were recorded for this clonotype. This sequence joins TRBV20-1 and TRBJ1-4; 7 bases agree with TRBD1. Looked up from germline, CDR1 is DFQATT and CDR2 is SNEGSKA (reference sequence). The CDR3 covers 15 residues. The trim removed 0 bases at V and 5 bases at J, leaving 6 bases unmatched. The CDR3 sequence is CSARDRRGLNEKLFF. DNA of the CDR3: TGCAGTGCTAGAGATCGAAGGGGGCTCAATGAAAAACTGTTTTTT.

This clonotype came up many times. The chain recombines TRBV27 with TRBJ1-6; D remains unclear. Trimming took off 5 bases at V and 5 bases at J, with 7 bases between the two ends. This CDR3 has 13 amino acids. The germline CDR1 and CDR2 sequences are MNHEY and SMNVEV (reference sequence). The CDR3 spells CASSTRDNSPLHF. The CDR3 coding sequence is TGTGCCAGCAGTACCCGGGATAATTCACCCCTCCACTTT.

V and J are TRBV29-1 and TRBJ2-3; D possibly corresponds to TRBD1 (6 bases). The CDR3 loop spans 13 amino acids. Germline V lookup: CDR1 SQVTM, CDR2 ANQGSEA. V was shortened by 4 bases and J by 1 base, with 9 bases between the two germline ends. CDR3 bases: TGCAGCGTTGTCTCAGGGGGCACAGATACGCAGTATTTT. This encodes CSVVSGGTDTQYF.

This clonotype was observed at least ten times. The chain is built from TRBV20-1 and TRBJ2-1; 12 nucleotides line up with TRBD2. Losses at the gene ends were 1 base for V and 9 bases for J; bases not matched to a gene: 7. CDR3 length: 15 residues. The germline gives CDR1 DFQATT, CDR2 SNEGSKA (reference sequence). CDR3 nucleotides: TGCAGTGCTAGAGGACTAGCGGGAGAGATAGGTGAGCAGTTCTTC. Protein sequence: CSARGLAGEIGEQFF.

Many counts were recorded for this clonotype. The chain recombines TRBV29-1 with TRBJ2-5, with D perhaps being TRBD1 or TRBD2 (5 bases each). This CDR3 is 12 amino acids long. Germline V gene lookup returns CDR1 SQVTM and CDR2 ANQGSEA. Trimming left V 4 bases short and J 4 bases short, with 10 bases between. The chain's CDR3 is CSVVWGIETQYF. The CDR3 DNA sequence: TGCAGCGTTGTTTGGGGGATAGAGACCCAGTACTTC.

Many counts were recorded for this clonotype. V and J are TRBV18 and TRBJ2-2; 7 nucleotides agree with TRBD1. V lost 2 bases, J lost 4 bases, and 7 bases stayed unmatched. Germline V lookup: CDR1 KGHSH, CDR2 LQKENI. This CDR3 has 16 residues. CDR3 in amino acids: CASSPGLTGPTGELFF. CDR3 DNA sequence: TGTGCCAGCTCACCAGGGTTGACAGGGCCCACCGGGGAGCTGTTTTTT.

The chain combines TRBV10-3 with TRBJ2-3, with D hard to call. Trimming removed 10 bases from V and 2 bases from J, with 13 bases in between. The CDR3 is 13 amino acids. Germline V gives CDR1 ENHRY, CDR2 SYGVKD. The CDR3 DNA reads TGTGCCACCCAGCACCCAGACACAGATACGCAGTATTTT. It translates to CATQHPDTDTQYF.

This clonotype was detected many times. V usage is TRBV5-1 and J usage is TRBJ2-7, with a possible D match to TRBD1 (6 bases). The CDR3 runs 18 residues. Germline V gene data show CDR1 as SGHRS and CDR2 as YFSETQ. V was shortened by 5 bases and J by 0 bases, with 24 bases between the two germline ends. The CDR3 sequence: CASRLRDNLVRRSYEQYF. For the CDR3, the DNA is TGCGCCAGCAGACTCCGGGACAACTTAGTAAGGCGCTCCTACGAGCAGTACTTC.

This clonotype was detected many times. The chain links TRBV3-1 to TRBJ1-3; D is perhaps TRBD1 (5 bases). V dropped 4 bases and J dropped 6 bases, with 16 bases sitting between them. Germline CDR1 is LGHDT and CDR2 is YNNKEL (reference sequence). The CDR3 is 15 residues long. This CDR3 is CASSPQVGTENTIYF. For the CDR3, the DNA is TGTGCCAGCAGCCCCCAAGTGGGGACTGAAAACACCATATATTTT.

The chain carries TRBV29-1 and TRBJ1-2; D remains ambiguous. The CDR3 extends over 12 amino acids. Germline loops: CDR1 SQVTM, CDR2 ANQGSEA. V dropped 7 bases and J dropped 4 bases, with 13 bases sitting between them. CDR3 sequence: CSAVQASYGYTF. As DNA, the CDR3 is TGCAGCGCTGTCCAGGCGTCCTATGGCTACACCTTC.